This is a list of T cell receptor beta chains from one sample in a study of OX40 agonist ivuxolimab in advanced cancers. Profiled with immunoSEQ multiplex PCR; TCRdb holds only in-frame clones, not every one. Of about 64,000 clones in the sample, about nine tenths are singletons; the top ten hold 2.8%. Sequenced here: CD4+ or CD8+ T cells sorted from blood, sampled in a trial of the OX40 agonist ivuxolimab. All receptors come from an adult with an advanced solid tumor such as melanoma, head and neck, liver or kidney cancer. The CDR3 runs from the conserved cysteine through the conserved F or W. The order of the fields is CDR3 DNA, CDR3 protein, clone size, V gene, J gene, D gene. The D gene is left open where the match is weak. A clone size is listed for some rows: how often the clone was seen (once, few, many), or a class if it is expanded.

CDR3 DNA: TGCAGCGTTGGGAAGGGAGGGACAGGGATAAACTACGAGCAGTACTTC
CDR3 protein: CSVGKGGTGINYEQYF
clone size: .
V gene: TRBV29-1
J gene: TRBJ2-7
D gene: TRBD1

CDR3 DNA: TGTGCCAGCACGATAGCGGGAGCCCCAGATACGCAGTATTTT
CDR3 protein: CASTIAGAPDTQYF
clone size: .
V gene: TRBV7-9
J gene: TRBJ2-3
D gene: TRBD2

CDR3 DNA: TGTGCCAGCAGCTTGACAGGAGATCAGCCCCAGCATTTT
CDR3 protein: CASSLTGDQPQHF
clone size: .
V gene: TRBV11-2
J gene: TRBJ1-5
D gene: .

CDR3 DNA: TGTGCCTGGAGTGCCGGGGGCATATGGACTGAAGCTTTCTTT
CDR3 protein: CAWSAGGIWTEAFF
clone size: .
V gene: TRBV30
J gene: TRBJ1-1
D gene: .

CDR3 DNA: TGTGCCAGCAGCGTAGGAGGTGGGGACTACATCTACGAGCAGTACTTC
CDR3 protein: CASSVGGGDYIYEQYF
clone size: .
V gene: TRBV9
J gene: TRBJ2-7
D gene: TRBD2

CDR3 DNA: TGTGCCAGCAGCCCAGCAGGGGGACAGTTCCAAGAGACCCAGTACTTC
CDR3 protein: CASSPAGGQFQETQYF
clone size: .
V gene: TRBV5-4
J gene: TRBJ2-5
D gene: TRBD1

CDR3 DNA: TGTGCTAGCAGCTTAGCGCGAACAGATTACAATGAGCAGTTCTTC
CDR3 protein: CASSLARTDYNEQFF
clone size: .
V gene: TRBV7-7
J gene: TRBJ2-1
D gene: .

CDR3 DNA: TGTGCCAGCAGCCTTAGCGAGTGGGGTAATGAGCAGTTCTTC
CDR3 protein: CASSLSEWGNEQFF
clone size: .
V gene: TRBV4-2
J gene: TRBJ2-1
D gene: .

CDR3 DNA: TGCGCCAGCAGACAATTACCGGGACCCCAAGAGACCCAGTACTTC
CDR3 protein: CASRQLPGPQETQYF
clone size: .
V gene: TRBV10-2
J gene: TRBJ2-5
D gene: .

CDR3 DNA: TGTGCCAGCAGCCAGCAGGTCAATCAGCCCCAGCATTTT
CDR3 protein: CASSQQVNQPQHF
clone size: few
V gene: TRBV7-2
J gene: TRBJ1-5
D gene: .

CDR3 DNA: TGTGCCAGCAGGCCAACTACAGGGGTCTATGGCTACACCTTC
CDR3 protein: CASRPTTGVYGYTF
clone size: .
V gene: TRBV11-2
J gene: TRBJ1-2
D gene: TRBD1

CDR3 DNA: TGTGCCAGCAGATTCGACAGGGTTTTTAATGAAAAACTGTTTTTT
CDR3 protein: CASRFDRVFNEKLFF
clone size: .
V gene: TRBV2
J gene: TRBJ1-4
D gene: TRBD1

CDR3 DNA: TGTGCCAGCAGCCCCGGACAGAATACGCAGTATTTT
CDR3 protein: CASSPGQNTQYF
clone size: few
V gene: TRBV6-5
J gene: TRBJ2-3
D gene: .

CDR3 DNA: TGTGCCAGCAGCGCTCAGTCCGGGAACTATGGCTACACCTTC
CDR3 protein: CASSAQSGNYGYTF
clone size: .
V gene: TRBV7-2
J gene: TRBJ1-2
D gene: .

CDR3 DNA: TGTGCCAGCAGTTTCCTACCGGCAGGGGGCTCCCCTGGGGCCAACGTCCTGACTTTC
CDR3 protein: CASSFLPAGGSPGANVLTF
clone size: .
V gene: TRBV27
J gene: TRBJ2-6
D gene: TRBD1

CDR3 DNA: TGTGCCAGCTCACCGGGACAGTATGTCAATGAGCAGTTCTTC
CDR3 protein: CASSPGQYVNEQFF
clone size: .
V gene: TRBV18
J gene: TRBJ2-1
D gene: TRBD1

CDR3 DNA: TGTGCCAGCAGCTTGGAGGGGGTAGGTAAGACTGAAGCTTTCTTT
CDR3 protein: CASSLEGVGKTEAFF
clone size: .
V gene: TRBV5-4
J gene: TRBJ1-1
D gene: .

CDR3 DNA: TGTGCCAGCAGTGATACGGTAACTGCCTACGAGCAGTACTTC
CDR3 protein: CASSDTVTAYEQYF
clone size: .
V gene: TRBV2
J gene: TRBJ2-7
D gene: .

CDR3 DNA: TGTGCCAGCCGGGACGGCTTTAATGAAAAACTGTTTTTT
CDR3 protein: CASRDGFNEKLFF
clone size: .
V gene: TRBV2
J gene: TRBJ1-4
D gene: .

CDR3 DNA: TGTGCCAGCAGTCCCGAGACAGGGCTCGATCGCCCCTATGGCTACACCTTC
CDR3 protein: CASSPETGLDRPYGYTF
clone size: once
V gene: TRBV27
J gene: TRBJ1-2
D gene: TRBD1

CDR3 DNA: TGCGCCAGCAGCTTGGAGGGTACCGAATATCAGCCCCAGCATTTT
CDR3 protein: CASSLEGTEYQPQHF
clone size: .
V gene: TRBV5-1
J gene: TRBJ1-5
D gene: .

CDR3 DNA: TGCAGCGTGGGGACAGGGACTAGCGGATACAATGAGCAGTTCTTC
CDR3 protein: CSVGTGTSGYNEQFF
clone size: .
V gene: TRBV29-1
J gene: TRBJ2-1
D gene: TRBD2

CDR3 DNA: TGTGCCAGCAGTGAACACGGGGTAACTAACTATGGCTACACCTTC
CDR3 protein: CASSEHGVTNYGYTF
clone size: once
V gene: TRBV6-1
J gene: TRBJ1-2
D gene: .

CDR3 DNA: TGTGCCAGCAGTTCTCCGGGACAGGGCTCTGGAAACACCATATATTTT
CDR3 protein: CASSSPGQGSGNTIYF
clone size: .
V gene: TRBV28
J gene: TRBJ1-3
D gene: TRBD1

CDR3 DNA: TGTGCCTGGAGTCCTGACATCTACGAGCAGTACTTC
CDR3 protein: CAWSPDIYEQYF
clone size: .
V gene: TRBV30
J gene: TRBJ2-7
D gene: .

CDR3 DNA: TGTGCCAGCAGACGACAGGGCGACTCCTACGAGCAGTACTTC
CDR3 protein: CASRRQGDSYEQYF
clone size: .
V gene: TRBV6-6
J gene: TRBJ2-7
D gene: TRBD1

CDR3 DNA: TGTGCCAGCAGTGAACGTCTTCAGGGGGAGACCCAGTACTTC
CDR3 protein: CASSERLQGETQYF
clone size: .
V gene: TRBV25-1
J gene: TRBJ2-5
D gene: .

CDR3 DNA: TGTGCCAGCAGCATCCGGGAGGACCACTCCTACGAGCAGTACTTC
CDR3 protein: CASSIREDHSYEQYF
clone size: .
V gene: TRBV11-2
J gene: TRBJ2-7
D gene: TRBD2

CDR3 DNA: TGTGCCAGCAGTACTCGCAACTCTGGGGCCAACGTCCTGACTTTC
CDR3 protein: CASSTRNSGANVLTF
clone size: .
V gene: TRBV6-1
J gene: TRBJ2-6
D gene: .

CDR3 DNA: TGTGCCAGCAGCTTAGTAAACTCCCCGGAGACCCAGTACTTC
CDR3 protein: CASSLVNSPETQYF
clone size: .
V gene: TRBV11-1
J gene: TRBJ2-5
D gene: .

CDR3 DNA: TGTGCCAGCAGCTTTGATGCGGCAGATACGCAGTATTTT
CDR3 protein: CASSFDAADTQYF
clone size: .
V gene: TRBV7-2
J gene: TRBJ2-3
D gene: .

CDR3 DNA: TGTGCCAGCAGTACAGGACAGGGGGCTTTCTTT
CDR3 protein: CASSTGQGAFF
clone size: .
V gene: TRBV6-5
J gene: TRBJ1-1
D gene: TRBD1

CDR3 DNA: TGTGCCAGCAGACAGGACAACTACCAAGAGACCCAGTACTTC
CDR3 protein: CASRQDNYQETQYF
clone size: .
V gene: TRBV2
J gene: TRBJ2-5
D gene: .

CDR3 DNA: TGTGCCAGCAGCGTAGAGGCAGGGGTTGGCACAGATACGCAGTATTTT
CDR3 protein: CASSVEAGVGTDTQYF
clone size: .
V gene: TRBV9
J gene: TRBJ2-3
D gene: .

CDR3 DNA: TGCAGCGTCACATGGGGATCTCTTTACGAGCAGTACTTC
CDR3 protein: CSVTWGSLYEQYF
clone size: .
V gene: TRBV29-1
J gene: TRBJ2-7
D gene: .

CDR3 DNA: TGTGCCAGCAGCTTAGGTCCCGCAGGGGGATTGGAGACCCAGTACTTC
CDR3 protein: CASSLGPAGGLETQYF
clone size: .
V gene: TRBV11-1
J gene: TRBJ2-5
D gene: TRBD1

CDR3 DNA: TGCGCCAGCAGCTCCCCGGGACACCCCGAGCAGTACTTC
CDR3 protein: CASSSPGHPEQYF
clone size: .
V gene: TRBV5-1
J gene: TRBJ2-7
D gene: .

CDR3 DNA: TGTGCCAGCCGGGAATCCGGGGCCAACGTCCTGACTTTC
CDR3 protein: CASRESGANVLTF
clone size: .
V gene: TRBV28
J gene: TRBJ2-6
D gene: .